This passage covers 13 T cell receptor beta chains from one sample sequenced in a study of T cells after yellow fever vaccination. MiXCR was run by TCRdb on the 5' RACE reads, yielding one entry per CDR3 protein. The sample has approximately 550,000 distinct CDR3 sequences, less than 20% seen once. This sample comprised PBMCs, obtained 15 days after the yellow fever booster vaccination. These receptor sequences come from a man aged 25 to 45 who received the YFV17D yellow fever vaccine.

This clonotype occurred a few times. The rearrangement joins TRBV20-1 to TRBJ2-1; TRBD2 aligns across 10 bases. This CDR3 contains 17 residues. V lost 1 base and J lost 5; bases outside the gene matches: 11. Germline CDR1 DFQATT, CDR2 SNEGSKA (reference sequence). The CDR3 loop reads CSARGQEGLALNNEQFF. CDR3 nucleotide sequence: TGCAGTGCTAGAGGGCAAGAGGGACTAGCGCTGAACAATGAGCAGTTCTTC.

This clonotype was counted only a few times. The chain uses TRBV7-8 and TRBJ2-1, with D possibly being TRBD1 (6 bases). Trimming removed 6 bases from V and 10 bases from J, with 16 bases in between. Germline CDR1 and CDR2: SGHVS and FQNEAQ. The CDR3 consists of 13 residues. The CDR3 DNA reads TGTGCCAGCAGACACAGGGAATTCATAGAGCAGTTCTTC. This gives the protein CASRHREFIEQFF.

The genes are TRBV19 and TRBJ2-5; 7 bases map to TRBD2. Germline V gene data show CDR1 as LNHDA and CDR2 as SQIVND (reference sequence). CDR3 size: 16 residues. V trimming: 4 bases; J trimming: 4 bases; junction bases outside the gene matches: 12. For the CDR3, the DNA is TGTGCCAGTAGTACAGTCCTAGCGGCCGCCGGAGAGACCCAGTACTTC. This gives the protein CASSTVLAAAGETQYF.

This chain uses TRBV20-1 with TRBJ2-5, with 7 bases fitting TRBD1. Germline V CDR1 and CDR2: DFQATT, SNEGSKA (reference sequence). V gave up 0 bases and J gave up 5 bases; unmatched junction bases: 9. The CDR3 is 15 amino acids. CDR3 protein: CSARDPGQVGETQYF. The DNA of the CDR3 is TGCAGTGCTAGAGATCCCGGACAGGTGGGGGAGACCCAGTACTTC.

This clonotype is a singleton in its sample. This chain connects TRBV25-1 to TRBJ2-5, with 7 bases lining up with TRBD1. Trimming took 1 base from V and 3 from J; bases not matched to a gene: 14. The CDR3 spans 18 residues. In germline, CDR1 is MGHDK, CDR2 SYGVNS. The CDR3 loop is CASSELNRGSWFEETQYF. The DNA for the CDR3 is TGTGCCAGCAGTGAATTGAACAGGGGCAGCTGGTTCGAAGAGACCCAGTACTTC.

The chain couples TRBV14 to TRBJ2-1; no reliable D call. The CDR3 consists of 15 residues. CDR1 is SGHDN and CDR2 is FVKESK in the germline V gene. V lost 1 base and J 7 bases, leaving 14 bases between the germline ends. In DNA, the CDR3 is TGTGCCAGCAGCCAAGTTCCGGCGAATCCGAATGAGCAGTTCTTC. Translating it yields CASSQVPANPNEQFF.

This clonotype was counted only a few times. The V and J genes are TRBV20-1 and TRBJ2-5, with no clear D. The CDR3 consists of 14 residues. V was trimmed by 3 bases and J by 7 bases, leaving 18 bases between them. Germline CDR1 is DFQATT and CDR2 is SNEGSKA (reference sequence). CDR3 protein: CSASSGARSRTQYF. The CDR3 bases are TGCAGTGCTAGTAGTGGCGCGCGTAGCCGGACCCAGTACTTC.

The chain has TRBV11-2 and TRBJ2-1, with D maybe TRBD2 (6 bases). V was clipped by 5 bases and J by 8 bases, with 10 bases between them. The CDR3 has 12 amino acids. Germline CDR1 reads SGHAT; CDR2 reads FQNNGV. CDR3 region: CASSDWGDEQFF. In DNA, the CDR3 is TGTGCCAGCAGCGACTGGGGGGATGAGCAGTTCTTC. Full variable domain (rest looked up from reference TRBV11-2 and TRBJ2-1): EAGVAQSPRYKIIEKRQSVAFWCNPISGHATLYWYQQILGQGPKLLIQFQNNGVVDDSQLPKDRFSAERLKGVDSTLKIQPAKLEDSAVYLCASSDWGDEQFFGPGTRLTVL.

The gene calls are TRBV18 and TRBJ2-7, with 9 bases that match TRBD1. The J segment lost 5 bases and the V segment lost 4 bases, leaving 9 bases of the junction unmatched. CDR1 is KGHSH and CDR2 is LQKENI in the germline V gene. The CDR3 runs to 15 residues. The CDR3 DNA follows: TGTGCCAGCTCACGCCCGGGACAGGGCGCCAACGAGCAGTACTTC. It is translated as CASSRPGQGANEQYF.

The gene calls are TRBV7-8 and TRBJ2-7, with a possible D match to TRBD1 (6 bases). Germline V gene data show CDR1 as SGHVS and CDR2 as FQNEAQ. The length of the CDR3 is 16 residues. V was trimmed by 3 bases and J by 0 bases, leaving 15 bases between them. In DNA, the CDR3 is TGTGCCAGCAGCTTGGGAAAAGGACAGTACTCCTACGAGCAGTACTTC. Translation gives CASSLGKGQYSYEQYF.

This clonotype has a handful of counts. This chain joins TRBV18 and TRBJ2-1, with 13 bases matching TRBD2. Losses at the gene ends were 0 bases for V and 7 bases for J; bases not matched to a gene: 6. This CDR3 spans 17 amino acids. Germline V gene sequence: CDR1 KGHSH, CDR2 LQKENI. The chain's CDR3 is CASSPPGLAGVRNEQFF. CDR3 in DNA: TGTGCCAGCTCACCACCAGGACTAGCGGGAGTAAGAAATGAGCAGTTCTTC. The full variable domain, its missing parts supplied by reference TRBV18 and TRBJ2-1, is NAGVMQNPRHLVRRRGQEARLRCSPMKGHSHVYWYRQLPEEGLKFMVYLQKENIIDESGMPKERFSAEFPKEGPSILRIQQVVRGDSAAYFCASSPPGLAGVRNEQFFGPGTRLTVL.

The V call is TRBV5-4, the J call TRBJ2-1; 7 bases are a match to TRBD2. This CDR3 is 12 amino acids long. V was clipped by 7 bases and J by 9 bases; unmatched bases: 7. CDR1 SGHNT and CDR2 YYREEE come from the germline V gene (reference sequence). The CDR3 region has the DNA TGTGCCAGCCTGGGGAGGGAGGGTGAGCAGTTCTTC. It translates to CASLGREGEQFF.

The chain links TRBV20-1 to TRBJ2-1; 9 bases line up with TRBD2. The CDR3 contains 17 residues. V lost 2 bases and J lost 6; bases outside the gene matches: 14. Germline assignment: CDR1 DFQATT and CDR2 SNEGSKA (reference sequence). CDR3 DNA: TGCAGTGCTAGAAACATACCGCGGACTAGCGAAACCAATGAGCAGTTCTTC. It specifies CSARNIPRTSETNEQFF.